Listed below are T cell receptor beta chains from one sample, sequenced in a study of cytomegalovirus exposure and HLA in healthy donors. Sequencing used immunoSEQ multiplex PCR; TCRdb keeps in-frame clones, though not all of them. The table includes 110,000 or so clones, around 70% detected once. The sample comprised PBMCs. Every receptor here comes from a woman aged 45-65 years in good health and CMV-seropositive. CDR3s include the opening cysteine and the closing phenylalanine or tryptophan. Each record gives: J gene, V gene, clone size, D gene, CDR3 protein, CDR3 DNA. D genes are given only for firm matches. Clone size appears in some rows only: once, few, many, or a class for an expanded clone.

>TRBJ1-1|TRBV7-2|NA|TRBD1
CASSRDRGSAEAFF
TGTGCCAGCAGCCGGGACAGGGGATCCGCTGAAGCTTTCTTT
>TRBJ2-3|TRBV4-3|few|NA
CASSQDVMGLLTPDTQYF
TGCGCCAGCAGCCAAGATGTAATGGGACTCCTAACTCCAGATACGCAGTATTTT
>TRBJ1-1|TRBV28|NA|TRBD1
CASSPTGGAYTEAFF
TGTGCCAGCAGTCCAACAGGGGGCGCGTACACTGAAGCTTTCTTT
>TRBJ1-2|TRBV6-6|NA|NA
CASSPGYGYTF
TGTGCCAGCAGTCCAGGGTATGGCTACACCTTC
>TRBJ1-2|TRBV27|NA|NA
CASSLWGRTNYGYTF
TGTGCCAGCAGTTTATGGGGCAGAACTAACTATGGCTACACCTTC
>TRBJ2-7|TRBV27|NA|TRBD1
CAIRTGGNEQYF
TGTGCCATCCGGACAGGGGGAAACGAGCAGTACTTC
>TRBJ1-5|TRBV7-2|NA|NA
CASSFERNQPQHF
TGTGCCAGCAGCTTCGAGAGGAATCAGCCCCAGCATTTT
>TRBJ1-1|TRBV6-4|NA|TRBD1
CASSDSAGGNAFF
TGTGCCAGCAGTGACTCGGCAGGGGGCAATGCTTTCTTT
>TRBJ1-5|TRBV30|NA|NA
CAWQSQEYQPQHF
TGTGCCTGGCAGAGTCAGGAATATCAGCCCCAGCATTTT
>TRBJ1-2|TRBV19|few|NA
CASRGGNNYTF
TGTGCCTCAAGAGGGGGAAATAATTACACCTTC
>TRBJ2-4|TRBV4-3|NA|TRBD1
CASSPNVPGQKNIQYF
TGCGCCAGCAGCCCTAACGTGCCGGGACAGAAAAACATTCAGTACTTC
>TRBJ2-2|TRBV7-6|NA|NA
CASSATGTGELFF
TGTGCCAGCAGCGCCACAGGGACCGGGGAGCTGTTTTTT
>TRBJ2-7|TRBV6-5|NA|TRBD2
CASSYGTSGTYEQYF
TGTGCCAGCAGCTACGGGACTAGCGGAACCTACGAGCAGTACTTC
>TRBJ1-2|TRBV27|NA|TRBD1
CASSYRQGSYGYTF
TGTGCCAGCAGTTACCGACAGGGTAGCTATGGCTACACCTTC
>TRBJ1-2|TRBV27|NA|NA
CASRKIGGESNYGYTF
TGTGCCAGCAGGAAGATAGGGGGGGAATCTAACTATGGCTACACCTTC
>TRBJ2-2|TRBV4-2|NA|TRBD1
CASGGPEGQASNTGELFF
TGTGCCAGCGGTGGGCCTGAGGGACAGGCCTCGAACACCGGGGAGCTGTTTTTT
>TRBJ2-2|TRBV27|NA|NA
CASRRGRADTGELFF
TGTGCCAGCAGGAGAGGTAGAGCAGACACCGGGGAGCTGTTTTTT
>TRBJ2-5|TRBV2|few|TRBD1
CATGTGGLGETQYF
TGTGCCACCGGGACAGGGGGCTTAGGAGAGACCCAGTACTTC
>TRBJ1-4|TRBV25-1|NA|NA
CASSEYVGATNEKLFF
TGTGCCAGCAGTGAATATGTGGGAGCAACTAATGAAAAACTGTTTTTT
>TRBJ2-7|TRBV6-6|NA|TRBD2
CASRNYDKGLAYEQYF
TGTGCCAGCAGAAACTATGACAAGGGACTAGCCTACGAGCAGTACTTC
>TRBJ2-2|TRBV5-4|few|NA
CASSPGENTGELFF
TGTGCCAGCAGCCCTGGAGAGAACACCGGGGAGCTGTTTTTT
>TRBJ1-3|TRBV5-6|NA|NA
CASSLGAGRSGNTIYF
TGTGCCAGCAGCTTGGGGGCAGGGCGTTCTGGAAACACCATATATTTT
>TRBJ2-4|TRBV2|NA|TRBD2
CAGKNMGGGAKNIQYF
TGTGCCGGGAAGAATATGGGGGGGGGAGCCAAAAACATTCAGTACTTC
>TRBJ2-7|TRBV19|NA|NA
CASSPSARSYEQYF
TGTGCCAGTAGTCCTTCTGCAAGGAGCTACGAGCAGTACTTC
>TRBJ2-3|TRBV5-1|once|TRBD2
CASSFGLAGTSTDTQYF
TGCGCCAGCAGCTTCGGGCTAGCGGGGACCAGCACAGATACGCAGTATTTT
>TRBJ2-1|TRBV6-1|few|TRBD2
CASSESWTSGGNEQFF
TGTGCCAGCAGTGAAAGCTGGACTAGCGGGGGGAATGAGCAGTTCTTC
>TRBJ1-1|TRBV7-2|NA|NA
CASSLGIWGSNTEAFF
TGTGCCAGCAGCTTAGGGATCTGGGGCTCCAACACTGAAGCTTTCTTT
>TRBJ1-1|TRBV19|NA|NA
CASSTQFNTEAFF
TGTGCCAGTAGTACCCAATTCAACACTGAAGCTTTCTTT
>TRBJ1-6|TRBV7-9|NA|TRBD1
CASTPLGTANSPLHF
TGTGCCAGCACCCCCCTCGGGACAGCCAATTCACCCCTCCACTTT
>TRBJ1-2|TRBV30|NA|TRBD1
CAWRRPPGTGAFYGYTF
TGTGCCTGGAGAAGACCCCCCGGGACAGGGGCGTTCTATGGCTACACCTTC
>TRBJ1-2|TRBV30|once|NA
CAWSPGPAYGYTF
TGTGCCTGGAGCCCAGGTCCCGCCTATGGCTACACCTTC
>TRBJ2-1|TRBV5-1|NA|NA
CASSLGGFGLDEQFF
TGCGCCAGCAGCTTGGGCGGGTTCGGTCTCGATGAGCAGTTCTTC
>TRBJ2-2|TRBV28|NA|NA
CASTPPPGGVSNTGELFF
TGTGCCAGCACTCCCCCCCCGGGGGGCGTTTCGAACACCGGGGAGCTGTTTTTT
>TRBJ2-7|TRBV14|NA|TRBD1
CASRSTGTGGRSEQYF
TGTGCCAGCAGGTCAACCGGGACAGGGGGCCGAAGCGAGCAGTACTTC
>TRBJ1-5|TRBV6-6|NA|NA
CASSYTETNQPQHF
TGTGCCAGCAGTTATACAGAGACCAATCAGCCCCAGCATTTT
>TRBJ1-4|TRBV6-1|NA|NA
CASSAGLSNEKLFF
TGTGCCAGCAGTGCGGGACTGTCTAATGAAAAACTGTTTTTT
>TRBJ1-1|TRBV4-1|NA|NA
CASSPSTRGKRNTEAFF
TGCGCCAGCAGCCCAAGTACACGGGGGAAAAGGAACACTGAAGCTTTCTTT
>TRBJ1-5|TRBV7-2|once|TRBD1
CASSSQGGVGQPQHF
TGTGCCAGCAGCTCACAGGGGGGTGTGGGTCAGCCCCAGCATTTT
>TRBJ2-7|TRBV19|once|NA
CASSLGLDYEQYF
TGTGCCAGTAGCCTAGGATTGGACTACGAGCAGTACTTC
>TRBJ1-1|TRBV7-9|NA|NA
CASSLSLNTEAFF
TGTGCCAGCAGCCTCTCTTTAAACACTGAAGCTTTCTTT
>TRBJ1-2|TRBV7-2|NA|NA
CASSLDITGSAYGYTF
TGTGCCAGCAGCTTAGATATTACAGGGTCCGCCTATGGCTACACCTTC
>TRBJ2-5|TRBV19|NA|NA
CASSISVVSQETQYF
TGTGCCAGTAGTATATCTGTGGTCAGCCAAGAGACCCAGTACTTC
>TRBJ2-1|TRBV7-2|NA|NA
CASSFFPIQQVNVYNEQFF
TGTGCCAGCAGCTTTTTCCCGATCCAGCAGGTTAACGTCTACAATGAGCAGTTCTTC
>TRBJ2-7|TRBV19|NA|NA
CASSRNGVGIDGEQYF
TGTGCCAGTAGCCGCAATGGTGTGGGCATCGACGGCGAGCAGTACTTC
>TRBJ2-1|TRBV29-1|few|NA
CSTVGIGRMENEQFF
TGCAGCACCGTCGGTATCGGGAGAATGGAAAATGAGCAGTTCTTC
>TRBJ1-1|TRBV20-1|NA|NA
CSATGTEAFF
TGCAGTGCTACCGGGACTGAAGCTTTCTTT
>TRBJ2-1|TRBV7-6|NA|NA
CASSFSGHNEQFF
TGTGCCAGCAGCTTTTCTGGCCACAATGAGCAGTTCTTC
>TRBJ1-1|TRBV19|NA|NA
CASRAIQGSEAFF
TGTGCCAGTAGGGCCATACAGGGATCTGAAGCTTTCTTT
>TRBJ2-3|TRBV4-3|NA|TRBD2
CASSHTSGGADTQYF
TGCGCCAGCAGCCATACTAGCGGAGGAGCAGATACGCAGTATTTT
>TRBJ2-2|TRBV4-3|NA|TRBD2
CASSQGLAGVQGAGELFF
TGCGCCAGCAGCCAGGGACTAGCGGGAGTTCAAGGTGCCGGGGAGCTGTTTTTT
>TRBJ1-2|TRBV18|NA|TRBD1
CASSPPISGGYGYTF
TGTGCCAGCTCACCACCGATCTCAGGGGGCTATGGCTACACCTTC